This TCR beta chain was captured by sequencing in a study of chemoradiotherapy in HPV16-positive cancers. The method was immunoSEQ multiplex PCR; TCRdb's version includes in-frame clones alone and lacks a portion of them. This table has 17,000 or so clones, roughly 86% appearing once. Losses at the gene ends were 5 bases for V and 0 bases for J; bases not matched to a gene: 4. The CDR3 is made up of 15 amino acids. Germline values: CDR1 SGHTA, CDR2 FQGTGA. The chain uses TRBV7-3 and TRBJ2-3; TRBD2 aligns across 8 bases. Specimen: blood, collected from a patient who underwent chemoradiotherapy. The TCR sequence derives from a human donor with HPV-associated anogenital cancer. This chain's CDR3 is CASSLGGASTDTQYF. CDR3 in DNA: TGTGCCAGCAGCCTCGGGGGGGCCAGCACAGATACGCAGTATTTT.